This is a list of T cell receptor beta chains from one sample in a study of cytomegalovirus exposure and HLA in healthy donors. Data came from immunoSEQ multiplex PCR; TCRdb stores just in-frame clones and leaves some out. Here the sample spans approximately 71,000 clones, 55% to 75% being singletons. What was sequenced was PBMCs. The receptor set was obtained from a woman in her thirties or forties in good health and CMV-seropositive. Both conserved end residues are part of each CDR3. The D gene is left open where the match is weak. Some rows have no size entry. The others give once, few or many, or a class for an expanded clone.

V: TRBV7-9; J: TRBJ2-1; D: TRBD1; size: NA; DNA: TGTGCCAGCAGCCGGCTTCTAGGGACAGGGAACAATGAGCAGTTCTTC; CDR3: CASSRLLGTGNNEQFF
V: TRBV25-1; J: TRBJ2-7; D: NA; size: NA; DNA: TGTGCCAGCAGTGGGGCAGGGTCCTTCTCCTACGAGCAGTACTTC; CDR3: CASSGAGSFSYEQYF
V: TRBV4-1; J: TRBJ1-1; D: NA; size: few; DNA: TGCGCCAGCAAGGGGCCGGGCGTGATGGCTTTCTTT; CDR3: CASKGPGVMAFF
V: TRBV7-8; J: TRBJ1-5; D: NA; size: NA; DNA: TGTGCCAGCAGCCCTAACAGGGATCAGCCCCAGCATTTT; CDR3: CASSPNRDQPQHF
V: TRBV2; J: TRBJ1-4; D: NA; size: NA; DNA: TGTGCCAGCAGTGTGTTAGGGGGGGGTAATGAAAAACTGTTTTTT; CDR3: CASSVLGGGNEKLFF
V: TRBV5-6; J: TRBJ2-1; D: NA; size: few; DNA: TGTGCCAGCAGCGGGAGACTAGGTATGAATGAGCAGTTCTTC; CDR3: CASSGRLGMNEQFF
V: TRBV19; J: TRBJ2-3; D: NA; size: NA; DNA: TGTGCCAGTAGTATTCGTGGAGGCAGGCGAAACACAGATACGCAGTATTTT; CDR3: CASSIRGGRRNTDTQYF
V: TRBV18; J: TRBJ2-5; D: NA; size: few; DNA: TGTGCCAGCTCACCCCGACAGCAAGAGACCCAGTACTTC; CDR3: CASSPRQQETQYF
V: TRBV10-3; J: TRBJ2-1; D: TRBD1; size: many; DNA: TGTGCCCATGGACAGGGGAAAGATGAGCAGTTCTTC; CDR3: CAHGQGKDEQFF
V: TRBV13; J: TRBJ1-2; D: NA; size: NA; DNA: TGTGCCAGCAGCTTAACGGGTGGTGGCTACACCTTC; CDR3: CASSLTGGGYTF
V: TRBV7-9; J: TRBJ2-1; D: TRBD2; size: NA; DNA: TGTGCCAGCAGCTTATTATACAGCGGGGGGGTCGATGAGCAGTTCTTC; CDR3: CASSLLYSGGVDEQFF
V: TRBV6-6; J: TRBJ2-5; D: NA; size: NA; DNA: TGTGCCAGCAGTTACTCGAGATGGGAGGAGACCCAGTACTTC; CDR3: CASSYSRWEETQYF
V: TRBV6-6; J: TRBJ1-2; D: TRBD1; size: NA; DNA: TGTGCCAGCAGTCCTGGACAGGGGAGCTATGGCTACACCTTC; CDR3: CASSPGQGSYGYTF
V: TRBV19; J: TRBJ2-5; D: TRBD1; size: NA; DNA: TGTGCCAGTAGTTCACCCAGGGCAGGGGGCGGTTCGTCGAAGAGAGAGACCCAGTACTTC; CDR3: CASSSPRAGGGSSKRETQYF
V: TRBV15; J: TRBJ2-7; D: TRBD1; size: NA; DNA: TGTGCCACCAGCAGAGTCGGTCAGGGGGTGTCCTACGAGCAGTACTTC; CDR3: CATSRVGQGVSYEQYF
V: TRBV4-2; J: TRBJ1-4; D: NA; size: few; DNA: TGTGCCAGCAGCCCCGACTCAGGGGCGAAGGCTGAAAAACTGTTTTTT; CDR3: CASSPDSGAKAEKLFF